The following is a TCR beta chain sequence with its context. The data originate from a study of shared clonotypes between healthy human individuals. Several immunoSEQ plates received, in even portions, the genomic DNA of each subset. Replicate PCRs run on sorted subsets employed 200 ng DNA, 25,000 to 35,000 T cell genomes. Profiled with immunoSEQ multiplex PCR; TCRdb holds only in-frame clones, not every one. In the table there are 950,000 to 1,300,000 clones, about 80% of which are singletons. Both subsets, CD45RA+ naive and CD45RA-negative memory, were split from the CD4+ cells. The germline CDR1 and CDR2 sequences are SGHRS and YFSETQ. Deletions cut 4 bases from V and 4 bases from J, with 16 bases between. This CDR3 has 15 amino acids.

The material sequenced was memory CD4+ T cells sorted from blood. The sample's subset: CD45RA-negative fraction. The chain links TRBV5-1 to TRBJ2-3; D is possibly TRBD1 (6 bases). The origin of this receptor is a man younger than 35 in good health. The CDR3 DNA reads TGCGCCAGCAGCGTCCCAACAGGGTTTGCAGATACGCAGTATTTT. It translates to CASSVPTGFADTQYF. The full variable domain, in which reference TRBV5-1 and TRBJ2-3 provide the parts outside the CDR3, is KAGVTQTPRYLIKTRGQQVTLSCSPISGHRSVSWYQQTPGQGLQFLFEYFSETQRNKGNFPGRFSGRQFSNSRSEMNVSTLELGDSALYLCASSVPTGFADTQYFGPGTRLTVL.